The present T cell receptor (beta chain) was sequenced within a study of blood T cell repertoires in COVID-19. Turning to the study itself: PBMCs, B-cell-depleted T cells, or T cells provided the cDNA or gDNA that made up the material.

Recovered Cohort 3 donors showed two negative PCRs, clearance, or symptom resolution. Original analysis: Amplification from reference gene primers served as the basis for estimated nucleated cell counts. Produced via immunoSEQ multiplex PCR; TCRdb's table is partial and in-frame only. That table supplies the V and J calls and clone size; D and trimming were determined from the DNA. The top ten hold roughly 2.7% of the sample, which has 200,000 to 250,000 clones, about 88% seen once. Germline trimming cut 3 bases from V and 4 bases from J; bases unmatched to any gene: 10. CDR1 and CDR2 from the germline V gene are SGHRS and YFSETQ. The CDR3 has 17 amino acids.

The clonotype comes from a woman in her 30s who had recovered from COVID-19. Sequencing was carried out using PBMCs or T cells enriched from blood (not recorded which). The chain recombines TRBV5-1 with TRBJ2-3, with 11 nucleotides matching TRBD1. The CDR3 region has the DNA TGCGCCAGCAGCTATGGACAGGGGGCGCTTCAGGCAGATACGCAGTATTTT. Translation: CASSYGQGALQADTQYF.